A selection of T cell receptor beta chains follows, all from one sample in a study of shared clonotypes between healthy human individuals. Some clones are missing from TCRdb's copy, which holds only in-frame ones; the method was immunoSEQ multiplex PCR. The table shows about 2 million clones, with approximately 94% occurring only once. Sequencing used naive CD8+ T cells sorted from blood. Receptors originate from a man aged 18 to 35 in good health. Both conserved end residues are part of each CDR3. D genes are given only for firm matches. Clone sizes are given selectively: once, few, many, or a class where the clone is expanded.

v_call	clone_size	j_call	d_call	cdr3_nt	cdr3_aa
TRBV19	.	TRBJ2-2	.	TGTGCCACCTCGGTTGGGCTAGACACCGGGGAGCTGTTTTTT	CATSVGLDTGELFF
TRBV27	few	TRBJ2-7	TRBD1	TGTGCCAGCAGCCCGGGACAGGGGTACGAGCAGTACTTC	CASSPGQGYEQYF
TRBV5-4	.	TRBJ1-1	.	TGTGCCAGCAGCCCGCTGGTCGGCTCGCACACTGAAGCTTTCTTT	CASSPLVGSHTEAFF
TRBV5-1	.	TRBJ2-7	TRBD2	TGCGCCAGCAGCCTGGCGGGACTAGCCTACGAGCAGTACTTC	CASSLAGLAYEQYF
TRBV4-1	.	TRBJ1-2	TRBD1	TGCGCCAGCAGCCAAGTGGGGACGGGACAGGGATATGGCTACACCTTC	CASSQVGTGQGYGYTF
TRBV19	.	TRBJ2-1	.	TGTGCCAGTAGTGGGGGACTCAATGAGCAGTTCTTC	CASSGGLNEQFF
TRBV5-1	.	TRBJ2-7	TRBD2	TGCGCCAGCAGCTACGGGGGGAGCTCCTACGAGCAGTACTTC	CASSYGGSSYEQYF
TRBV2	.	TRBJ2-7	.	TGTGCCAGCAGTGTCCAGCGTGGCGAGCAGTACTTC	CASSVQRGEQYF
TRBV6-1	.	TRBJ2-7	.	TGTGCCAGCAACCCGCGGGGTTTCTACGAGCAGTACTTC	CASNPRGFYEQYF
TRBV6-1	.	TRBJ2-7	TRBD1	TGTGCCAGCAGTGAGGGTGACAGGGGTTACGAGCAGTACTTC	CASSEGDRGYEQYF
TRBV7-6	.	TRBJ1-1	TRBD1	TGTGCCAGCAGCTTAGCGGAAGGACAGGAAGATCGGGCGCTGAACACTGAAGCTTTCTTT	CASSLAEGQEDRALNTEAFF